Below, one T cell receptor (beta chain) is given with its context. Its target is unknown. Sequencing was performed with immunoSEQ multiplex PCR; in TCRdb, only in-frame clones are kept and a portion is missing. The repertoire holds over 65,000 clones, about 78% seen once, with around 21% in the top ten. This sample is drawn from a study of T cell responses to AZD1222 COVID-19 vaccine. Points from the study as a whole: Seropositivity was recorded at baseline in only six AZD1222 recipients.

With V trimmed by 6 bases and J by 7 bases, 8 bases remained unmatched. Germline V lookup: CDR1 KGHSH, CDR2 LQKENI. CDR3 size: 16 residues. The source of this sequence is an adult in good health. V and J are TRBV18 and TRBJ2-1, with 14 bases aligning to TRBD2. Sequenced material: peripheral blood, taken on day 0 of AZD1222 vaccination. The DNA for the CDR3 is TGTGCCAGCTCCCCGGCGACTAGCGGGAGGGCAAATGAGCAGTTCTTC. Residues: CASSPATSGRANEQFF. The whole variable domain, remainder taken from reference TRBV18 and TRBJ2-1, is NAGVMQNPRHLVRRRGQEARLRCSPMKGHSHVYWYRQLPEEGLKFMVYLQKENIIDESGMPKERFSAEFPKEGPSILRIQQVVRGDSAAYFCASSPATSGRANEQFFGPGTRLTVL.